The 18 T cell receptor beta chains below come from one sample, sequenced in a study of T cells after yellow fever vaccination. TCRdb re-derived calls from the 5' RACE reads in MiXCR, one entry per CDR3 protein. Of a few hundred thousand distinct CDR3 sequences detected, about 5.2% appear once; the ten largest clones hold around 3.5%. Sequencing used CD4+ T cells sorted from PBMCs, obtained on the day of the yellow fever booster vaccination. These receptors were taken from a man aged 18-30 years who received the YFV17D yellow fever vaccine.

The rearrangement links TRBV20-1 to TRBJ2-6; 7 bases map to TRBD1. Germline assignment: CDR1 DFQATT and CDR2 SNEGSKA (reference sequence). V gave up 5 bases and J gave up 0 bases; unmatched junction bases: 7. The CDR3 covers 16 residues. Here the CDR3 DNA reads TGCAGTGCTCCTGGGACAGCCGACTCTGGGGCCAACGTCCTGACTTTC. Translating gives CSAPGTADSGANVLTF.

This clonotype was counted between two and nine times. The chain links TRBV25-1 to TRBJ1-3; no reliable D call. Germline-derived CDR1 and CDR2 are MGHDK and SYGVNS. V lost 3 bases to trimming and J lost 2 bases, with 8 bases between them. This CDR3 has 14 amino acids. CDR3 DNA: TGTGCCAGCAGTGACAGGTTGACTGGAAACACCATATATTTT. This codes for CASSDRLTGNTIYF.

CDR3 sequence (DNA): TGTGCCAGCAGCTTTCCAGGGCACTATGGCTACACCTTC. Its protein is CASSFPGHYGYTF. V gene TRBV5-5 combines with J gene TRBJ1-2; perhaps TRBD1 as D (5 bases). Germline V CDR1 and CDR2: SGHKS, YYEKEE (reference sequence). CDR3 size: 13 residues. V was pared by 2 bases and J by 3 bases, with 8 bases between.

This chain joins TRBV4-1 and TRBJ2-6; D possibly corresponds to TRBD2 (5 bases). Trimming removed 0 bases at V and 0 bases at J, with 15 bases between. Germline loops: CDR1 MGHRA, CDR2 YSYEKL. The CDR3 is made up of 19 amino acids. DNA for the CDR3: TGCGCCAGCAGCCAAGATGGCGCGCGGGCTCACTCTGGGGCCAACGTCCTGACTTTC. Protein sequence: CASSQDGARAHSGANVLTF.

The CDR3 spells CASTASGTGVPYNEQFF. DNA of the CDR3: TGTGCCAGCACCGCCTCCGGGACAGGGGTCCCCTACAATGAGCAGTTCTTC. This chain joins TRBV6-5 and TRBJ2-1; TRBD1 matches at 10 bases. Germline V gene sequence: CDR1 MNHEY, CDR2 SVGAGI. J was trimmed by 2 bases and V by 7 bases; bases with no gene match: 11. The CDR3 runs 17 residues.

The rearrangement uses TRBV29-1 and TRBJ2-1; D not certain. Trimming took off 4 bases at V and 5 bases at J, with 9 bases between the two ends. Germline V gene data show CDR1 as SQVTM and CDR2 as ANQGSEA. The CDR3 runs to 12 residues. The CDR3 bases are TGCAGCGTTGGTCAGAACGACAATGAGCAGTTCTTC. Protein product: CSVGQNDNEQFF.

This clonotype has just a few counts. V and J are TRBV20-1 and TRBJ2-1; TRBD2 aligns across 8 bases. V lost 0 bases and J lost 4; bases outside the gene matches: 5. The CDR3 runs 15 residues. Germline V gene data show CDR1 as DFQATT and CDR2 as SNEGSKA (reference sequence). The CDR3 here is CSARDTSGGYNEQFF. The CDR3 nucleotides are TGCAGTGCTAGAGATACTAGCGGTGGGTACAATGAGCAGTTCTTC.

There are a few counts of this clonotype. The chain uses TRBV18 and TRBJ2-7, with 7 nucleotides matching TRBD2. After removal of 0 bases from V and 2 bases from J, the junction contained 4 bases not matched to a gene. Germline CDR1 and CDR2: KGHSH and LQKENI. The CDR3 length is 15 residues. The CDR3 protein is CASSPPGGGAYEQYF. The DNA of the CDR3 is TGTGCCAGCTCACCACCTGGTGGGGGGGCCTACGAGCAGTACTTC. The entire variable domain, with the rest obtained from reference TRBV18 and TRBJ2-7, is as follows: NAGVMQNPRHLVRRRGQEARLRCSPMKGHSHVYWYRQLPEEGLKFMVYLQKENIIDESGMPKERFSAEFPKEGPSILRIQQVVRGDSAAYFCASSPPGGGAYEQYFGPGTRLTVT.

The chain joins TRBV7-3 to TRBJ1-6; D might be TRBD1 (5 bases). Germline CDR1 is SGHTA and CDR2 is FQGTGA. Trimming shortened V by 2 bases and J by 7 bases, and 12 bases separated the two germline ends. CDR3 size: 15 residues. CDR3 residues: CASSLQGLGNSPLHF. CDR3 nucleotide sequence: TGTGCCAGCAGCTTACAGGGATTGGGGAATTCACCCCTCCACTTT.

A remark on this clonotype: The germline gene is not matched at one end of the junction; a read error may be the cause. The J gene is TRBJ2-2, the V gene TRBV5-1; TRBD2 agrees at 10 bases. The CDR3 extends over 16 amino acids. The germline V gene encodes CDR1 SGHRS and CDR2 YFSETQ. Here the CDR3 reads CASSLERGGSTVELFF. The DNA of the CDR3 is TGCGCCAGCAGCTTGGAGCGGGGGGGAAGCACCGTGGAGCTGTTTTTT.

The V gene is TRBV6-2 or TRBV6-3, the J gene TRBJ2-7; D gene ambiguous. Germline V gene lookup returns CDR1 MNHEY and CDR2 SVGEGT. The V gene lost 6 bases and the J gene lost 4 bases, with 7 bases spanning the gap. The CDR3 covers 11 residues. The CDR3 DNA sequence: TGTGCCAGCAGCTCCAGGTACGAGCAGTACGTC. Translated, it gives CASSSRYEQYV.

This clonotype showed up just a few times. The chain combines TRBV12-3 or TRBV12-4 with TRBJ1-2, with D perhaps TRBD1 (5 bases). The CDR3 has 13 amino acids. V dropped 4 bases and J dropped 9 bases, with 15 bases sitting between them. DNA for the CDR3: TGTGCCAGCAGTTCCTTGGCAGGGTGGCGCTACACCTTC. Its protein product is CASSSLAGWRYTF.

The chain combines TRBV12-3 or TRBV12-4 with TRBJ1-4; maybe TRBD1 (5 bases). The CDR3 consists of 13 residues. Trimming took off 8 bases at V and 1 base at J, with 8 bases between the two ends. Here the CDR3 DNA reads TGTGCCAGCGGGGGGGAAACTAATGAAAAACTGTTTTTT. Encoded protein: CASGGETNEKLFF.

Written as DNA, the CDR3 is TGTGCCAGCAGCTCACCAGGGGAAGCTTTCTTT. Translated: CASSSPGEAFF. The J gene is TRBJ1-1, the V gene TRBV5-4; D may be TRBD1 (5 bases). This CDR3 region has 11 residues. V shed 3 bases and J shed 8 bases, with 8 bases lying between them. Germline V gives CDR1 SGHNT, CDR2 YYREEE (reference sequence).

The gene calls are TRBV19 and TRBJ2-5; either TRBD1 or TRBD2 may fit D (6 bases each). The CDR3 totals 15 residues. The germline V gene has CDR1 LNHDA and CDR2 SQIVND (reference sequence). Deletions cut 7 bases from V and 2 bases from J, with 17 bases between. The CDR3 nucleotides are TGTGCCAGTACGGGGGCCAAGGGGGGACAAGAGACCCAGTACTTC. Protein sequence: CASTGAKGGQETQYF.

This clonotype was detected ten times or more. J is TRBJ2-4 and V is TRBV7-8; D unresolved. CDR1 is SGHVS and CDR2 is FQNEAQ in the germline V gene. This CDR3 has 17 residues. Trimming took off 6 bases at V and 0 bases at J, with 18 bases between the two ends. The CDR3 region has the DNA TGTGCCAGCAGTCAGGTGGGCAGGACCCTAGCCAAAAACATTCAGTACTTC. Residues: CASSQVGRTLAKNIQYF.

This chain connects TRBV9 to TRBJ1-2, with D perhaps TRBD1 (6 bases). The CDR3 sequence is 14 residues long. The germline CDR1 and CDR2 sequences are SGDLS and YYNGEE. The ends were cut back, 0 bases at V and 4 bases at J, with 10 bases in the middle. The CDR3 spells CASSVAKDSYGYTF. The CDR3 DNA sequence: TGTGCCAGCAGCGTAGCTAAGGACAGCTATGGCTACACCTTC.

This chain links TRBV6-4 with TRBJ2-3, with D hard to call. Trimming took 2 bases from V and 0 from J, leaving 6 bases between them. Germline-derived CDR1 and CDR2 are MRHNA and SNTAGT. This CDR3 has 14 residues. In DNA form, the CDR3 reads TGTGCCAGCAGTGACAGCTCTAGCACAGATACGCAGTATTTT. It is translated as CASSDSSSTDTQYF.